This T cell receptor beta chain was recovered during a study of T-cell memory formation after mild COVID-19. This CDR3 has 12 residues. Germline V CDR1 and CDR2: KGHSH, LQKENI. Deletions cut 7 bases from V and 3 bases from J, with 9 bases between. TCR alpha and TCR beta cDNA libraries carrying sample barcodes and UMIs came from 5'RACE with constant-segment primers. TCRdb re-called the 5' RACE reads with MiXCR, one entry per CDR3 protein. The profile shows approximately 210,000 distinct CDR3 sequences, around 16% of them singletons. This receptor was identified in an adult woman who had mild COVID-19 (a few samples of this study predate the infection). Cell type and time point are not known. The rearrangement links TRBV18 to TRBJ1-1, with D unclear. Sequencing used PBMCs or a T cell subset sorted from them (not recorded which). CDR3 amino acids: CASCYEDTEAFF. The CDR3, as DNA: TGTGCCAGCTGTTATGAGGACACTGAAGCTTTCTTT.